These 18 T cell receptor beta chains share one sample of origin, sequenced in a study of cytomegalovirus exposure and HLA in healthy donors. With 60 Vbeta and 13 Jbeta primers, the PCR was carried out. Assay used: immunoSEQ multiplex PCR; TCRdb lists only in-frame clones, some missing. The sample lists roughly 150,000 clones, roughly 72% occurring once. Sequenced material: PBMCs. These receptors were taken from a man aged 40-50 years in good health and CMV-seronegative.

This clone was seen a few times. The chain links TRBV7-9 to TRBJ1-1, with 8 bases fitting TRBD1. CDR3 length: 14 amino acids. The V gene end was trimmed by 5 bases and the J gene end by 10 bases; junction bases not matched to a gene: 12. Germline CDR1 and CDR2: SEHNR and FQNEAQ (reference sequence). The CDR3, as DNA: TGTGCCAGCAGCGCGCCTCGGGACAGGTTGTTAGCTTTCTTT. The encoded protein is CASSAPRDRLLAFF.

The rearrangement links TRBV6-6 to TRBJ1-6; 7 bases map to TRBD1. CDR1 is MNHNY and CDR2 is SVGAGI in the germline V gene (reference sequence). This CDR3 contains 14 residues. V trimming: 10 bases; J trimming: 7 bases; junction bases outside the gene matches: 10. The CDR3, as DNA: TGTGCCACCCTAGGAGGGGGCGCGAATTCACCCCTCCACTTT. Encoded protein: CATLGGGANSPLHF.

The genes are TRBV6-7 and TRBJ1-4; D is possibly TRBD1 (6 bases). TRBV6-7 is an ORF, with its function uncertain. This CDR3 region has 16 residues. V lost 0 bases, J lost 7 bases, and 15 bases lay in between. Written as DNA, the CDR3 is TGTGCCAGCAGTTACTCGTGTTCTGGGGGCGGTGAAAAACTGTTTTTT. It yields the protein CASSYSCSGGGEKLFF.

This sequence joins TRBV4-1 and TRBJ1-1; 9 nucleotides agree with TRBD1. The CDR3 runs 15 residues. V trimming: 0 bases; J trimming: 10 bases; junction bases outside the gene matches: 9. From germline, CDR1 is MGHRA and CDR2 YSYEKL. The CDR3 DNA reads TGCGCCAGCAGCCAAGAACCCGACAGGGGGGGTAGAGCTTTCTTT. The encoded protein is CASSQEPDRGGRAFF.

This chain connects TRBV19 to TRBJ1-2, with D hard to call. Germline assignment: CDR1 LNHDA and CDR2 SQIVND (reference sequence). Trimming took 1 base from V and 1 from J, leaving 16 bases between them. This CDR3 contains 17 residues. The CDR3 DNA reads TGTGCCAGTAGTATAGGACGGACTATATCCTTTAACTATGGCTACACCTTC. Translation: CASSIGRTISFNYGYTF. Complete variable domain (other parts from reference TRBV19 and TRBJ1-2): DGGITQSPKYLFRKEGQNVTLSCEQNLNHDAMYWYRQDPGQGLRLIYYSQIVNDFQKGDIAEGYSVSREKKESFPLTVTSAQKNPTAFYLCASSIGRTISFNYGYTFGSGTRLTVV.

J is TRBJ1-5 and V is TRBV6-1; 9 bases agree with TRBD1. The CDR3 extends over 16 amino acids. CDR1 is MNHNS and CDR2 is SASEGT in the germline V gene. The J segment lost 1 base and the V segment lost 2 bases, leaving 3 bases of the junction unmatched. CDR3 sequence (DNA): TGTGCCAGCAGTGAAACGGACAGGGGAAGCAATCAGCCCCAGCATTTT. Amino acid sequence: CASSETDRGSNQPQHF.

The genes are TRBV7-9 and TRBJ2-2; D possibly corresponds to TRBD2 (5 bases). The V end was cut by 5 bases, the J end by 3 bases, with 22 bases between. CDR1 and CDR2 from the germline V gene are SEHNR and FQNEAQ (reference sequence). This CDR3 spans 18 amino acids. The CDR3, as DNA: TGTGCCAGCAGCCCTATCGGGGTCCGGCCCGGAGACACCGGGGAGCTGTTTTTT. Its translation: CASSPIGVRPGDTGELFF. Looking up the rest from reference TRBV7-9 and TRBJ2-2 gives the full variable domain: DTGVSQNPRHKITKRGQNVTFRCDPISEHNRLYWYRQTLGQGPEFLTYFQNEAQLEKSRLLSDRFSAERPKGSFSTLEIQRTEQGDSAMYLCASSPIGVRPGDTGELFFGEGSRLTVL.

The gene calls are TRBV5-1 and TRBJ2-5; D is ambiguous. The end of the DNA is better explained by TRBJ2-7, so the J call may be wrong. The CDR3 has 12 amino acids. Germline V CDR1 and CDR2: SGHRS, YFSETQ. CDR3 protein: CASSAERYEQYF. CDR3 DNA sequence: TGCGCCAGCAGCGCGGAACGGTACGAGCAGTACTTC.

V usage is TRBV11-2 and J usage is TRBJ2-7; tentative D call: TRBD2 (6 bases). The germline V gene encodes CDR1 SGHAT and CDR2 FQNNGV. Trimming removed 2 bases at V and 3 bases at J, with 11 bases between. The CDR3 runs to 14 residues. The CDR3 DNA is TGTGCCAGCAGCTTATTTCCGGGGGACTACGAGCAGTACTTC. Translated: CASSLFPGDYEQYF.

CDR3 in DNA: TGCAGCGTTAGAGGGGGCTTTGCCAAAAACATTCAGTACTTC. It codes for CSVRGGFAKNIQYF. This chain connects TRBV29-1 to TRBJ2-4, with 7 bases lining up with TRBD1. From germline, CDR1 is SQVTM and CDR2 ANQGSEA. V shed 5 bases and J 1 base; nucleotides not matched to a gene: 5. The CDR3 has 14 residues.

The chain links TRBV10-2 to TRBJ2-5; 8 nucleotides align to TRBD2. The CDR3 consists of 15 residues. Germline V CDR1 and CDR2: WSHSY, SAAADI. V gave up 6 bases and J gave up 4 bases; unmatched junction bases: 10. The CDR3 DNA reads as TGCGCCAGCAGACTAAGCGGGAGCACCCCAGAGACCCAGTACTTC. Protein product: CASRLSGSTPETQYF.

CDR3 loop: CASRQGLAGSYEQYF. Here the CDR3 DNA reads TGCGCCAGCAGACAGGGACTAGCGGGGAGCTACGAGCAGTACTTC. This chain connects TRBV5-1 to TRBJ2-7; 13 bases are a match to TRBD2. Germline assignment: CDR1 SGHRS and CDR2 YFSETQ. The CDR3 is made up of 15 amino acids. V lost 5 bases, J lost 3 bases, and 5 bases stayed unmatched.

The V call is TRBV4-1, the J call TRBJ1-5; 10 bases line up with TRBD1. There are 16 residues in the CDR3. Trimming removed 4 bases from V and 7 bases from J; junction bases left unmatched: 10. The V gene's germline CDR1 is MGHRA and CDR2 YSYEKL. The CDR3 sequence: CASSPVWTGGRQPQHF. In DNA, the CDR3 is TGCGCCAGCAGCCCTGTCTGGACAGGGGGGCGGCAGCCCCAGCATTTT.

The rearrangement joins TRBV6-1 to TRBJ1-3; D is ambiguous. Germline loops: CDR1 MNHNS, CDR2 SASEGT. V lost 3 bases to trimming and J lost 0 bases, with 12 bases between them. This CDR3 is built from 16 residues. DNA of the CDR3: TGTGCCAGCAGTGATCAGTCTTTATCCTCTGGAAACACCATATATTTT. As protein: CASSDQSLSSGNTIYF.

The CDR3 region has the DNA TGTGCCAGTAGTATAAAAGGACAGGGGGAAGATGAGCAGTTCTTC. As protein: CASSIKGQGEDEQFF. The rearrangement links TRBV19 to TRBJ2-1; 10 positions match TRBD1. V lost 2 bases, J lost 8 bases, and 6 bases stayed unmatched. Germline-derived CDR1 and CDR2 are LNHDA and SQIVND (reference sequence). This CDR3 is built from 15 residues.

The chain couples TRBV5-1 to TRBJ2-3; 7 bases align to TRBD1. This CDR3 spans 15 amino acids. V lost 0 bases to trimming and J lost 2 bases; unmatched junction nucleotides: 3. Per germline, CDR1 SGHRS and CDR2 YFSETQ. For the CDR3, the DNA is TGCGCCAGCAGCTTGGACGGGACAGACACAGATACGCAGTATTTT. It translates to CASSLDGTDTDTQYF.

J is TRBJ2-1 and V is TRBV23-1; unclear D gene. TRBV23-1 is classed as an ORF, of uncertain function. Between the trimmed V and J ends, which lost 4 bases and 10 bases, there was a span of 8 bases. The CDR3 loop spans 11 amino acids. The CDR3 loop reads CASSLRREQFF. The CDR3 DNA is TGCGCCAGCAGTCTTCGCAGAGAGCAGTTCTTC.

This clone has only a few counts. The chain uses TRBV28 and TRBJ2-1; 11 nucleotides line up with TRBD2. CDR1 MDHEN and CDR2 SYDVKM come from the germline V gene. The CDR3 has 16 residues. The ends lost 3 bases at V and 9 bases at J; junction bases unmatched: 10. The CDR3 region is CASSLLNSGRGAEQFF. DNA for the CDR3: TGTGCCAGCAGTTTGTTGAATAGCGGGAGGGGAGCTGAGCAGTTCTTC.